What follows is one T cell receptor beta chain and its context. This sample was included in a study of T cell responses to AZD1222 COVID-19 vaccine. Data came from immunoSEQ multiplex PCR; TCRdb stores just in-frame clones and leaves some out. The sample has 120,000 or so clones, 92% seen once. The input for sequencing was peripheral blood, taken on day 0 of AZD1222 vaccination. This TCR was recovered from an adult in good health.

The CDR3 protein is CASSIDGFYEQYF. CDR3 nucleotide sequence: TGTGCCAGTAGTATAGACGGGTTTTACGAGCAGTACTTC. The chain uses TRBV19 and TRBJ2-7; D is unclear. Per the germline V gene, CDR1 is LNHDA and CDR2 is SQIVND (reference sequence). The CDR3 has 13 amino acids. V lost 0 bases and J lost 4, with 7 bases in between.